The rows below give T cell receptor beta chains drawn from one sample of a study of shared clonotypes between healthy human individuals. Sequenced by immunoSEQ multiplex PCR; TCRdb stores in-frame clones only, minus some. Seen here are about 490,000 clones, around four fifths observed once, and the top ten hold 12%. The sample consisted of PBMCs. These receptors all come from a woman in her thirties or forties in good health. Some clones in this sample may be carry-over from other donors' samples. CDR3s include the opening cysteine and the closing phenylalanine or tryptophan. The D gene is left open where the match is weak. Some rows have no size entry. The others give once, few or many, or a class for an expanded clone.

TRBV7-2	.	TRBJ1-4	few	CASSPGPFEKLFF	TGTGCCAGCAGCCCGGGTCCCTTTGAAAAACTGTTTTTT
TRBV7-2	TRBD1	TRBJ2-5	once	CASTRQGARIETQYF	TGTGCCAGCACTCGCCAGGGGGCGCGGATAGAGACCCAGTACTTC
TRBV19	.	TRBJ2-6	.	CASGRGYSGANVLTF	TGTGCCAGCGGGAGAGGGTACTCTGGGGCCAACGTCCTGACTTTC
TRBV28	TRBD1	TRBJ1-5	.	CASNRPSTGGNQPQHF	TGTGCCAGCAACCGACCCTCGACAGGGGGCAATCAGCCCCAGCATTTT
TRBV9	.	TRBJ2-5	.	CASSVAGGSETQYF	TGTGCCAGCAGCGTAGCTGGTGGGAGTGAGACCCAGTACTTC
TRBV5-1	.	TRBJ2-7	.	CASSPQQGHEQYF	TGCGCCAGCAGCCCCCAACAGGGCCACGAGCAGTACTTC
TRBV2	.	TRBJ2-2	.	CASTGLLHPPGELFF	TGTGCCAGCACCGGTCTGCTTCATCCCCCCGGGGAGCTGTTTTTT
TRBV7-9	.	TRBJ1-1	.	CASSLQRATEAFF	TGTGCCAGCAGCTTACAAAGGGCCACTGAAGCTTTCTTT
TRBV5-6	.	TRBJ2-7	.	CASCPWTAQTVPYEQYF	TGTGCCAGCTGCCCTTGGACAGCCCAAACCGTACCCTACGAGCAGTACTTC
TRBV7-6	TRBD2	TRBJ2-7	.	CASSLAAGGPYEQYF	TGTGCCAGCAGCTTAGCGGCGGGAGGGCCCTACGAGCAGTACTTC
TRBV6-1	.	TRBJ1-5	.	CASSEQYHGNQPQHF	TGTGCCAGCAGTGAACAATACCACGGCAATCAGCCCCAGCATTTT
TRBV19	.	TRBJ2-7	.	CASSIEGGTGLYEQYF	TGTGCCAGTAGTATAGAGGGCGGGACCGGGTTATACGAGCAGTACTTC
TRBV28	TRBD1	TRBJ1-3	once	CASSTGGFSGNTIYF	TGTGCCAGCAGTACAGGGGGGTTCTCTGGAAACACCATATATTTT
TRBV14	TRBD1	TRBJ2-7	.	CASSQTRGRIYEQYF	TGTGCCAGCAGCCAAACCAGGGGGCGCATCTACGAGCAGTACTTC
TRBV19	.	TRBJ1-2	.	CASSLTGPMRYGYTF	TGTGCCAGTAGCTTGACAGGTCCCATGAGGTATGGCTACACCTTC
TRBV6-1	.	TRBJ1-3	.	CASSGRVTVSGNTIYF	TGTGCCAGCAGTGGAAGAGTGACAGTCTCTGGAAACACCATATATTTT
TRBV5-3	.	TRBJ2-2	.	CARMGWGLYTPNTGELFF	TGTGCCAGAATGGGTTGGGGACTCTACACTCCGAACACCGGGGAGCTGTTTTTT
TRBV7-9	.	TRBJ2-7	.	CASSFGGKDEQYF	TGTGCCAGCAGCTTTGGTGGTAAGGACGAGCAGTACTTC
TRBV19	TRBD1	TRBJ2-2	.	CASRDDRGNTGELFF	TGTGCCAGTAGGGACGACAGGGGGAACACCGGGGAGCTGTTTTTT
TRBV7-8	TRBD2	TRBJ2-3	few	CASSPWGLASSTDTQYF	TGTGCCAGCAGCCCATGGGGACTAGCGTCTAGTACAGATACGCAGTATTTT
TRBV30	TRBD1	TRBJ1-2	.	CACPGQGGYGYTF	TGTGCCTGCCCCGGACAGGGAGGCTATGGCTACACCTTC
TRBV7-9	.	TRBJ2-5	.	CASSAPHGEKTQYF	TGTGCCAGCAGCGCACCCCACGGGGAGAAGACCCAGTACTTC